The present T cell receptor (beta chain) was sequenced within a study of cytomegalovirus exposure and HLA in healthy donors. Primers included in the PCR were 60 Vbeta and 13 Jbeta primers. Only in-frame clones appear in the TCRdb table, and some are missing; sequencing was by immunoSEQ multiplex PCR. Of just over 150,000 clones listed, about three quarters are singletons. V gave up 8 bases and J gave up 7 bases; unmatched junction bases: 5. The germline V gene encodes CDR1 MGHDK and CDR2 SYGVNS. The length of the CDR3 is 13 residues. Comment on this clone: Its antigen remains unknown.

Points from the study as a whole: A later analysis revealed that TCR association rates differed between HLA loci, peaking at DRB1 and bottoming out at HLA-C. Testing in vitro showed three CMV-associated chains specific for CMV antigens.

The clonotype was recovered from a woman between 25 and 40 years old in good health and CMV-seronegative. The gene calls are TRBV25-1 and TRBJ2-2; 9 nucleotides align to TRBD1. The sequencing sample was made of PBMCs. The CDR3 here is CASEDRGVGELFF. Here the CDR3 DNA reads TGTGCCAGCGAGGACAGGGGAGTCGGGGAGCTGTTTTTT. Complete variable domain (other parts from reference TRBV25-1 and TRBJ2-2): EADIYQTPRYLVIGTGKKITLECSQTMGHDKMYWYQQDPGMELHLIHYSYGVNSTEKGDLSSESTVSRIRTEHFPLTLESARPSHTSQYLCASEDRGVGELFFGEGSRLTVL.